Listed below are T cell receptor beta chains from one sample, sequenced in a study of OX40 agonist ivuxolimab in advanced cancers. Measured with immunoSEQ multiplex PCR; TCRdb has only the in-frame clones, and not every one. In the table there are approximately 76,000 clones, approximately 91% of which are singletons. The material was CD4+ or CD8+ T cells sorted from blood, obtained in a trial of the OX40 agonist ivuxolimab. The receptor source for this set is an adult with an advanced solid tumor such as melanoma, head and neck, liver or kidney cancer. Each CDR3 is given with its conserved first and last residue. D genes are given only for firm matches. Some rows mark clone size as missing; the rest say once, few, many or name a class of expanded clone.

NA	TRBV7-9	NA	TRBJ2-2	TGTGCCAGCAGCCCGTCGGTTACCGGGGAGCTGTTTTTT	CASSPSVTGELFF
NA	TRBV21-1	NA	TRBJ1-2	TGTGCCAGCAGCAAAGGTGACCCTGGCAACTATGGCTACACCTTC	CASSKGDPGNYGYTF
TRBD2	TRBV2	NA	TRBJ2-3	TGTGCCAGCAAGAAGATCCCCGGGACTAGCGGGAGCCACAACACAGATACGCAGTATTTT	CASKKIPGTSGSHNTDTQYF
TRBD1	TRBV4-1	NA	TRBJ1-4	TGCGCCAGCAGCCAAAAAGGGGGCGTTGAAAAACTGTTTTTT	CASSQKGGVEKLFF
NA	TRBV7-2	once	TRBJ1-1	TGTGCCAGCAGCTTGTCGAACACTGAAGCTTTCTTT	CASSLSNTEAFF
NA	TRBV6-5	NA	TRBJ2-2	TGTGCCAGCAGTTACTCAAGGGGAACCGGGGAGCTGTTTTTT	CASSYSRGTGELFF
NA	TRBV5-6	NA	TRBJ2-7	TGTGCCAGCAGCCCGTACACGTCTGTAGAGCAGTACTTC	CASSPYTSVEQYF
NA	TRBV15	NA	TRBJ2-2	TGTGCCACCAGCAGAGGATGGGGGAAATACACCGGGGAGCTGTTTTTT	CATSRGWGKYTGELFF
TRBD1	TRBV10-2	once	TRBJ2-7	TGCGCCAGCAGGGGACAGGTCATGTCCTCCTACGAGCAGTACTTC	CASRGQVMSSYEQYF
TRBD2	TRBV6-1	NA	TRBJ2-6	TGTGCCAGCAGTGACACGACTAGCGGCCGGGATAATGGGGCCAACGTCCTGACTTTC	CASSDTTSGRDNGANVLTF
TRBD2	TRBV11-3	NA	TRBJ2-1	TGTGCCAGCAGCTCCCGGACTAGCGGGAGGAGTGAGCAGTTCTTC	CASSSRTSGRSEQFF